The rows below give T cell receptor beta chains drawn from one sample of a study of Graves' ophthalmopathy and Graves' hyperthyroidism. TCRdb fed the multiplex PCR reads into MiXCR, producing one record per CDR3 protein. The repertoire has 240,000 or so distinct CDR3 sequences, 45% of them found once; the top ten carry roughly half. Source material: peripheral blood. These receptors all stem from an adult man with Graves' ophthalmopathy. Each CDR3 is given with its conserved first and last residue. The D gene is left open where the match is weak. The size of a clone is reported for some rows only, either as once, few or many, or as a class for expanded clones.

D gene	clone size	V gene	J gene	CDR3 protein	CDR3 DNA
TRBD2	NA	TRBV9	TRBJ2-2	CASSVVGLAVGELFF	TGTGCCAGCAGCGTAGTGGGACTAGCGGTCGGGGAGCTGTTTTTT
TRBD1	few	TRBV12-3/TRBV12-4	TRBJ1-2	CASSLTGYYGYTF	TGTGCCAGCAGCTTGACAGGGTACTATGGCTACACCTTC
NA	few	TRBV5-5	TRBJ2-7	CASSLALDRPVSYEQYF	TGTGCCAGCAGCTTGGCCCTGGACAGACCGGTCTCCTACGAGCAGTACTTC
NA	NA	TRBV7-3	TRBJ1-3	CASSIRGVAGNTIYF	TGTGCCAGCAGCATACGAGGGGTGGCTGGAAACACCATATATTTT
NA	NA	TRBV7-9	TRBJ2-2	CASNPLSRELFF	TGTGCCAGCAACCCCCTTTCCCGGGAGCTGTTTTTT
NA	few	TRBV7-8	TRBJ1-1	CASRGTTVGGTEAFF	TGTGCCAGCAGGGGGACAACAGTAGGTGGGACTGAAGCTTTCTTT
TRBD1	few	TRBV9	TRBJ1-6	CASSARTGLSYNSPLHF	TGTGCCAGCAGCGCTCGGACAGGGTTATCCTATAATTCACCCCTCCACTTT
TRBD1	NA	TRBV6-5	TRBJ2-5	CASSSIGQAQETQYF	TGTGCCAGCAGTTCCATTGGACAGGCACAAGAGACCCAGTACTTC
TRBD1	NA	TRBV5-8	TRBJ1-2	CASSLDQGAMNYGYTF	TGTGCCAGCAGCTTGGATCAGGGGGCGATGAACTATGGCTACACCTTC
TRBD1	NA	TRBV10-3	TRBJ2-3	CAISESKGQGTDTQYF	TGTGCCATCAGTGAGTCGAAGGGACAGGGGACAGATACGCAGTATTTT
NA	NA	TRBV5-4	TRBJ2-5	CASSLPLAQETQYF	TGTGCCAGCAGCTTGCCGCTAGCACAAGAGACCCAGTACTTC
NA	NA	TRBV6-6	TRBJ1-1	CASSLPTETFF	TGTGCCAGCTCCCTACCCACTGAAACTTTCTTT
TRBD2	NA	TRBV7-8	TRBJ2-7	CASSFAGGEQYF	TGTGCCAGCAGCTTTGCGGGGGGGGAGCAGTACTTC
TRBD1	NA	TRBV5-1	TRBJ2-6	CASRRGQGANSGANVLTF	TGCGCCAGCCGACGGGGACAGGGGGCGAACTCTGGGGCCAACGTCCTGACTTTC
NA	many	TRBV7-2	TRBJ2-7	CASSVSSYEQYF	TGTGCCAGCAGCGTCTCGAGCTACGAGCAGTACTTC
NA	NA	TRBV2	TRBJ2-2	CASSDRRGTGELFF	TGTGCCAGCAGTGACAGGAGAGGGACCGGGGAGCTGTTTTTT
NA	NA	TRBV12-3/TRBV12-4	TRBJ1-2	CASSFQGRGYTF	TGTGCCAGCAGTTTTCAGGGTAGGGGCTACACCTTC
NA	few	TRBV11-2	TRBJ1-6	CASSFQSSYNSPLHF	TGTGCCAGCAGCTTTCAGAGCTCCTATAATTCACCCCTCCACTTT
NA	NA	TRBV27	TRBJ2-5	CASRSPRAQETQYF	TGTGCCAGCAGATCGCCGCGGGCGCAAGAGACCCAGTACTTC
NA	NA	TRBV7-9	TRBJ2-5	CASASGRSPKTQYF	TGTGCCAGCGCCTCCGGACGGTCACCAAAGACCCAGTACTTC
TRBD1	NA	TRBV10-3	TRBJ2-2	CAARTGGTGELFF	TGTGCCGCCCGGACAGGGGGCACCGGGGAGCTGTTTTTT
NA	few	TRBV7-7	TRBJ2-7	CASSPLDEQYF	TGTGCTAGCAGCCCCCTGGACGAGCAGTACTTC
TRBD2	NA	TRBV7-3	TRBJ2-3	CASSWTSGSADTQYF	TGTGCCAGCAGCTGGACTAGCGGGAGCGCAGATACGCAGTATTTT
TRBD1	few	TRBV6-6	TRBJ1-2	CASSYRQGDVGTDGYTF	TGTGCCAGCAGTTACCGGCAGGGGGACGTAGGTACGGATGGCTACACCTTC
NA	few	TRBV20-1	TRBJ1-3	CAAPAISGNTIYF	TGCGCAGCTCCAGCGATCTCTGGAAACACCATATATTTT
NA	NA	TRBV6-9	TRBJ2-2	CASSWASGNTGELFF	NA
TRBD1	NA	TRBV2	TRBJ1-4	CAPQRGDSPTNEKLFF	TGTGCGCCGCAGCGGGGGGACAGTCCAACTAATGAAAAACTGTTTTTT
NA	many	TRBV29-1	TRBJ2-7	CSANQGREQYF	TGCAGCGCCAACCAGGGCCGCGAGCAGTACTTC
TRBD1	NA	TRBV10-3	TRBJ2-7	CASSQSPGTGSYEQYF	TGTGCCAGCAGTCAGAGTCCCGGGACAGGGTCCTACGAGCAGTACTTC
TRBD2	NA	TRBV9	TRBJ2-7	CASSATGTSGSYEQYF	TGTGCCAGCAGCGCAACCGGGACTAGCGGTTCCTACGAGCAGTACTTC
TRBD2	few	TRBV4-1	TRBJ2-7	CASSQAPSGAYEQYF	TGCGCCAGCAGCCAAGCCCCTAGCGGTGCCTACGAGCAGTACTTC